This TCR beta chain was sequenced for a study of cytomegalovirus exposure and HLA in healthy donors. Background on the study: The 90 to 150 validation repertoires used a platform that matched the one used for the roughly 700 first-cohort repertoires, as a later analysis reported.

Sequencing was performed with immunoSEQ multiplex PCR; in TCRdb, only in-frame clones are kept and a portion is missing. The sample includes roughly 73,000 clones, 94% of them seen just once. As concerns this clone: Its antigen is not identified.

The study, taken as a whole, reports: CMV antigen specificity of three CMV-associated chains was confirmed in vitro. That first-cohort TCR clusters tended to co-occur in the 95 to 150 validation repertoires was found in a later analysis. The study designated 150 or so TCR beta chains cytomegalovirus-associated.

Germline V gene data show CDR1 as MDHEN and CDR2 as SYDVKM. CDR3 length: 14 residues. The V and J ends lost 5 bases and 0 bases respectively, with 11 bases between them. V usage is TRBV28 and J usage is TRBJ2-7, with D unresolved. The TCR originated in a man aged 18 to 30 in good health and CMV-seropositive. The specimen was PBMCs. CDR3 DNA: TGTGCCAGCAGTGCTCCTGTGAGCTCCTACGAGCAGTACTTC. Residues: CASSAPVSSYEQYF.